This TCR beta chain was recorded in a study of metastatic and nonmetastatic thyroid tumors. Study-wide context: Blood and tumor or nodule tissue repertoires from malignant and benign thyroid patients were compared. General study findings and limits: Malignant thyroid tumors reportedly had TCR beta diversity that was significantly higher than in benign nodules, in blood and tumor.

As to this clone: Its antigen is undetermined.

Each patient came to thyroid surgery without any prior treatment (of any kind). Germline loops: CDR1 SNHLY, CDR2 FYNNEI. Trimming removed 4 bases from V and 9 bases from J; junction bases left unmatched: 6. The CDR3 runs 15 residues. In the original analysis: CDR3 differences across clinicopathological groups were used to build a distant-metastasis classifier for papillary thyroid cancer. TCRdb re-clonotyped the PCR reads through MiXCR. What appears here as the V and J calls and clone size reflects TCRdb's work, not the paper's. The sample shows about 21,000 clones, approximately 25% of them seen only once.

This TCR was sampled from a female donor with papillary thyroid cancer or a benign thyroid nodule (not recorded which). Some clones in this sample may be carry-over from other donors' samples. Material for sequencing was blood. V usage is TRBV2 and J usage is TRBJ2-1; TRBD2 matches at 13 bases. The CDR3 DNA follows: TGTGCCAGCAGTGCCGCGGGACTAGCGGGAAGTGAGCAGTTCTTC. It encodes CASSAAGLAGSEQFF.